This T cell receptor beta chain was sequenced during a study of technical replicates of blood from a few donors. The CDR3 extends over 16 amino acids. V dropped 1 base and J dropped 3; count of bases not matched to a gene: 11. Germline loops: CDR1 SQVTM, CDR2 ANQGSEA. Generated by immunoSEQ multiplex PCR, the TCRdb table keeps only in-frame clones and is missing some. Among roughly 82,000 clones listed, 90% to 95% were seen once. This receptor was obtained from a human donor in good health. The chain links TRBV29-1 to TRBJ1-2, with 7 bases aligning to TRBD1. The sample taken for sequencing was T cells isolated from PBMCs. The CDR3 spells CSVEAPTTGTDYGYTF. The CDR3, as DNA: TGCAGCGTTGAAGCTCCGACGACCGGGACAGACTATGGCTACACCTTC.